The TCR beta chain described here comes from a study of T cell responses to AZD1222 COVID-19 vaccine. Points from the study as a whole: Breadth and depth of Spike-specific TCRs rose after two AZD1222 doses.

TCRdb keeps only in-frame clones here, not all; method: immunoSEQ multiplex PCR. The table has 100,000 to 150,000 clones, roughly 84% seen once; the top ten hold 12%. About this clone: The antigen remains undetermined.

This clonotype was sampled from an adult in good health. The specimen comprised peripheral blood, sampled on day 0 of AZD1222 vaccination.

The CDR3 DNA is TGTGCCAGTAGCCCAGCTAGCGGGAGGGCCTACGAGCAGTACTTC. It yields the protein CASSPASGRAYEQYF. This chain links TRBV19 with TRBJ2-7, with TRBD2 matching 12 bases. This CDR3 has 15 amino acids. Germline V gives CDR1 LNHDA, CDR2 SQIVND (reference sequence). The J segment lost 2 bases and the V segment lost 6 bases, leaving 5 bases of the junction unmatched.